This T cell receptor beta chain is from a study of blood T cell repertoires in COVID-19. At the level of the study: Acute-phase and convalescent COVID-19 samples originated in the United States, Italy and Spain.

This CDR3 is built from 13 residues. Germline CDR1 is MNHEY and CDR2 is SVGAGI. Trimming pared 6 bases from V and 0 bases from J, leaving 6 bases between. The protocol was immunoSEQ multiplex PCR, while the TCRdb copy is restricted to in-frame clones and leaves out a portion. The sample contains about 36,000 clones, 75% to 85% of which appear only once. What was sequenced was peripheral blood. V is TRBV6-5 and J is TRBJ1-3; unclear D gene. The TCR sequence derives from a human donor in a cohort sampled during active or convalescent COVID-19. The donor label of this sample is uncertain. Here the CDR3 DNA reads TGTGCCAGCAGGGCCAGCTCTGGAAACACCATATATTTT. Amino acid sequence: CASRASSGNTIYF.